This is a list of T cell receptor beta chains from one sample in a study of OX40 agonist ivuxolimab in advanced cancers. Assay: immunoSEQ multiplex PCR; the TCRdb copy retains only in-frame clones and omits some. The sample shows 35,000 to 50,000 clones, 80% to 90% of them seen only once. The sample in question was CD4+ or CD8+ T cells sorted from blood, obtained in a trial of the OX40 agonist ivuxolimab. The source of these receptors is an adult with an advanced solid tumor such as melanoma, head and neck, liver or kidney cancer. Both conserved end residues are part of each CDR3. Each record gives: V gene, clone size, J gene, D gene, CDR3 DNA, CDR3 protein. A D gene is named only where the DNA matches it firmly. Clone size is shown for a subset of rows, as once, few, many or a class of expanded clone.

v_call: TRBV7-6
clone_size: -
j_call: TRBJ2-7
d_call: -
cdr3_nt: TGTGCCAGCAGCTTAGCGACCCAAGGATCCTACGAGCAGTACTTC
cdr3_aa: CASSLATQGSYEQYF

v_call: TRBV10-3
clone_size: -
j_call: TRBJ2-1
d_call: -
cdr3_nt: TGTGCCATCAGTGACCCTTTCGGGCGGGGGACAGATGAGCAGTTCTTC
cdr3_aa: CAISDPFGRGTDEQFF

v_call: TRBV10-3
clone_size: -
j_call: TRBJ1-5
d_call: TRBD1
cdr3_nt: TGCGCCATCAGTGGGGACAGGGGATCGGGTCAGCCCCAGCATTTT
cdr3_aa: CAISGDRGSGQPQHF

v_call: TRBV6-1
clone_size: once
j_call: TRBJ2-1
d_call: -
cdr3_nt: TGTGCCACCCACTGGGGCAGTTCCTACAATGAGCAGTTCTTC
cdr3_aa: CATHWGSSYNEQFF

v_call: TRBV5-6
clone_size: -
j_call: TRBJ2-7
d_call: TRBD2
cdr3_nt: TGTGCCAGCAGACCACCGGGGGGGTACGAGCAGTACTTC
cdr3_aa: CASRPPGGYEQYF

v_call: TRBV18
clone_size: -
j_call: TRBJ1-1
d_call: -
cdr3_nt: TGTGCCAGCTCACCAGGCGCGTACACTGAAGCTTTCTTT
cdr3_aa: CASSPGAYTEAFF

v_call: TRBV19
clone_size: -
j_call: TRBJ2-7
d_call: TRBD1
cdr3_nt: TGTGCCAGTAGTCCCCGGACAGGGGTCGAGCAGTACTTC
cdr3_aa: CASSPRTGVEQYF

v_call: TRBV19
clone_size: once
j_call: TRBJ1-2
d_call: TRBD1
cdr3_nt: TGTGCCAGTAGCGGCTGGACAGGGTTTGGAAATGGCTACACCTTC
cdr3_aa: CASSGWTGFGNGYTF

v_call: TRBV5-1
clone_size: -
j_call: TRBJ2-1
d_call: TRBD2
cdr3_nt: TGCGCCAGCAGCTTGGGGGGACTAGTGGCTGAGCAGTTCTTC
cdr3_aa: CASSLGGLVAEQFF

v_call: TRBV5-6
clone_size: -
j_call: TRBJ2-1
d_call: TRBD2
cdr3_nt: TGTGCCAGCAGCTTGTCCGCTAGCGGTTACAATGAGCAGTTCTTC
cdr3_aa: CASSLSASGYNEQFF

v_call: TRBV14
clone_size: -
j_call: TRBJ1-5
d_call: -
cdr3_nt: TGTGCCAGCAGCCAAGAACAGGGTAGCAATCAGCCCCAGCATTTT
cdr3_aa: CASSQEQGSNQPQHF

v_call: TRBV6-1
clone_size: -
j_call: TRBJ1-5
d_call: -
cdr3_nt: TGTGCCAGCAATACGAGGATTAGCAATCAGCCCCAGCATTTT
cdr3_aa: CASNTRISNQPQHF

v_call: TRBV10-3
clone_size: -
j_call: TRBJ1-5
d_call: TRBD1
cdr3_nt: TGTGCCACCTGGACAGGGGACAATCAGCCCCAGCATTTT
cdr3_aa: CATWTGDNQPQHF

v_call: TRBV4-3
clone_size: few
j_call: TRBJ2-3
d_call: TRBD2
cdr3_nt: TGCGCCAGCAGCCAAGAGTCGGCTAGCGGGGTCACAGATACGCAGTATTTT
cdr3_aa: CASSQESASGVTDTQYF

v_call: TRBV14
clone_size: -
j_call: TRBJ2-3
d_call: TRBD2
cdr3_nt: TGTGCCAGCAGCCAAGAATTAGCGGGGAACACAGATACGCAGTATTTT
cdr3_aa: CASSQELAGNTDTQYF

v_call: TRBV27
clone_size: -
j_call: TRBJ1-1
d_call: -
cdr3_nt: TGTGCCAGCAGTTTATCGGGGGTGGGAACTGAAGCTTTCTTT
cdr3_aa: CASSLSGVGTEAFF

v_call: TRBV5-5
clone_size: -
j_call: TRBJ1-2
d_call: -
cdr3_nt: TGTGCCAGCAGCTCTCAGGGGCCAGGGTATGGCTACACCTTC
cdr3_aa: CASSSQGPGYGYTF

v_call: TRBV25-1
clone_size: -
j_call: TRBJ1-1
d_call: TRBD1
cdr3_nt: TGTGCCAGCAGTCCCACAGGGGGGGCCACTGAAGCTTTCTTT
cdr3_aa: CASSPTGGATEAFF

v_call: TRBV28
clone_size: -
j_call: TRBJ1-2
d_call: -
cdr3_nt: TGTGCCAGCAGTTTGAGTAACTATGGCTACACCTTC
cdr3_aa: CASSLSNYGYTF

v_call: TRBV10-1
clone_size: few
j_call: TRBJ2-3
d_call: TRBD2
cdr3_nt: TGCGCCAGCAGTGAGTCGACTAGCGGGAGTTCAGATACGCAGTATTTT
cdr3_aa: CASSESTSGSSDTQYF

v_call: TRBV4-2
clone_size: -
j_call: TRBJ2-3
d_call: TRBD2
cdr3_nt: TGTGCCAGCAGCCAAGAAACGACGGGAGGTTCACTGGGTACGCAGTATTTT
cdr3_aa: CASSQETTGGSLGTQYF

v_call: TRBV28
clone_size: -
j_call: TRBJ1-6
d_call: -
cdr3_nt: TGTGCCAGCAGCGACTGGTCCTATAATTCACCCCTCCACTTT
cdr3_aa: CASSDWSYNSPLHF

v_call: TRBV6-5
clone_size: few
j_call: TRBJ2-7
d_call: -
cdr3_nt: TGTGCCAGCAGTTACGAGGGGGGGGACGAGCAGTACTTC
cdr3_aa: CASSYEGGDEQYF

v_call: TRBV29-1
clone_size: -
j_call: TRBJ1-4
d_call: -
cdr3_nt: TGCAGCGTTGAGGACGGTAATGAAAAACTGTTTTTT
cdr3_aa: CSVEDGNEKLFF

v_call: TRBV18
clone_size: -
j_call: TRBJ2-7
d_call: -
cdr3_nt: TGTGCCAGCTCACCAGGGGGACGTAATCGGGCCTACGAGCAGTACTTC
cdr3_aa: CASSPGGRNRAYEQYF

v_call: TRBV6-6
clone_size: -
j_call: TRBJ1-1
d_call: TRBD1
cdr3_nt: TGTGCCAGCAGTTACTCGGGACAGGTCAACACTGAAGCTTTCTTT
cdr3_aa: CASSYSGQVNTEAFF

v_call: TRBV6-6
clone_size: -
j_call: TRBJ2-5
d_call: -
cdr3_nt: TGTGCCAGCAGGGTAACAGGGAGAGTAGAGACCCAGTACTTC
cdr3_aa: CASRVTGRVETQYF

v_call: TRBV5-4
clone_size: once
j_call: TRBJ2-3
d_call: -
cdr3_nt: TGTGCCAGCAGCACTAGCACAGATACGCAGTATTTT
cdr3_aa: CASSTSTDTQYF

v_call: TRBV7-2
clone_size: -
j_call: TRBJ1-1
d_call: -
cdr3_nt: TGTGCCAGCAGCTTAGCGCACTGGAGCGGAGCTTTCTTT
cdr3_aa: CASSLAHWSGAFF

v_call: TRBV5-6
clone_size: -
j_call: TRBJ2-1
d_call: -
cdr3_nt: TGTGCCAGCAGTCGGAACTGGTACAATGAGCAGTTCTTC
cdr3_aa: CASSRNWYNEQFF

v_call: TRBV5-4
clone_size: -
j_call: TRBJ1-1
d_call: -
cdr3_nt: TGTGCCAGCAGCTTGGTTGGGGGCTCGGGCACTGAAGCTTTCTTT
cdr3_aa: CASSLVGGSGTEAFF

v_call: TRBV18
clone_size: -
j_call: TRBJ2-7
d_call: -
cdr3_nt: TGTGCCAGCTCACCGCGGACCAGCTCCTACGAGCAGTACTTC
cdr3_aa: CASSPRTSSYEQYF

v_call: TRBV6-1
clone_size: once
j_call: TRBJ1-1
d_call: -
cdr3_nt: TGTGCCAGCAGGCCCAGGGCGAACACTGAAGCTTTCTTT
cdr3_aa: CASRPRANTEAFF

v_call: TRBV2
clone_size: -
j_call: TRBJ2-1
d_call: TRBD1
cdr3_nt: TGTGCCACAGGGACAGGGGGGGGATACAATGAGCAGTTCTTC
cdr3_aa: CATGTGGGYNEQFF

v_call: TRBV5-1
clone_size: -
j_call: TRBJ1-1
d_call: TRBD1
cdr3_nt: TGCGCCAGCAGCACGACAGGGGGGAACACTGAAGCTTTCTTT
cdr3_aa: CASSTTGGNTEAFF

v_call: TRBV6-1
clone_size: -
j_call: TRBJ2-4
d_call: -
cdr3_nt: TGTGCCAGCAGTGAAGTCCACAGGGTTTGGGGCAAAAACATTCAGTACTTC
cdr3_aa: CASSEVHRVWGKNIQYF

v_call: TRBV2
clone_size: -
j_call: TRBJ2-1
d_call: -
cdr3_nt: TGTGCCAGCACCGGGGACCACTCCTACAATGAGCAGTTCTTC
cdr3_aa: CASTGDHSYNEQFF

v_call: TRBV19
clone_size: -
j_call: TRBJ2-3
d_call: TRBD2
cdr3_nt: TGTGCCAGTAGTTTACTAGCGATTGGTACAGATACGCAGTATTTT
cdr3_aa: CASSLLAIGTDTQYF

v_call: TRBV18
clone_size: -
j_call: TRBJ2-2
d_call: TRBD1
cdr3_nt: TGTGCCAGCTCACCACCGGGACAGGGGGCAAGCGGGGAGCTGTTTTTT
cdr3_aa: CASSPPGQGASGELFF

v_call: TRBV4-1
clone_size: -
j_call: TRBJ1-4
d_call: -
cdr3_nt: TGCGCCAGCAGCCAACCGGGACGTCCGAATGAAAAACTGTTTTTT
cdr3_aa: CASSQPGRPNEKLFF

v_call: TRBV30
clone_size: -
j_call: TRBJ1-1
d_call: -
cdr3_nt: TGTGCCTGGAGTGCCCAAGTAGACACTGAAGCTTTCTTT
cdr3_aa: CAWSAQVDTEAFF

v_call: TRBV19
clone_size: -
j_call: TRBJ1-5
d_call: -
cdr3_nt: TGTGCCAGTAACAGGGCAGGGGTCAATCAGCCCCAGCATTTT
cdr3_aa: CASNRAGVNQPQHF

v_call: TRBV7-2
clone_size: -
j_call: TRBJ2-5
d_call: -
cdr3_nt: TGTGCCAGCAGCCGGGGCGACCAAGAGACCCAGTACTTC
cdr3_aa: CASSRGDQETQYF

v_call: TRBV19
clone_size: -
j_call: TRBJ2-7
d_call: TRBD1
cdr3_nt: TGTGCCAGTAGTTCCCAACAGGGGGCTGAAGGCGAGCAGTACTTC
cdr3_aa: CASSSQQGAEGEQYF

v_call: TRBV30
clone_size: -
j_call: TRBJ1-2
d_call: -
cdr3_nt: TGTGCCTGGAGTGAAGGTTCTCTCTATGGCTACACCTTC
cdr3_aa: CAWSEGSLYGYTF

v_call: TRBV7-9
clone_size: -
j_call: TRBJ2-7
d_call: -
cdr3_nt: TGTGCCAGCAGCTTAGCAGCCGGACACCCCTACGAGCAGTACTTC
cdr3_aa: CASSLAAGHPYEQYF

v_call: TRBV19
clone_size: -
j_call: TRBJ2-3
d_call: -
cdr3_nt: TGTGCCAGTAGTAACCAACTTACCAGACTAGTTCCAGATACGCAGTATTTT
cdr3_aa: CASSNQLTRLVPDTQYF

v_call: TRBV11-2
clone_size: -
j_call: TRBJ2-3
d_call: -
cdr3_nt: TGTGCCAGCAAACAGGGTGGCGCAGATACGCAGTATTTT
cdr3_aa: CASKQGGADTQYF

v_call: TRBV7-9
clone_size: -
j_call: TRBJ1-2
d_call: -
cdr3_nt: TGTGCCAGCAGCTTGGACGAACATCTAGGCTACACCTTC
cdr3_aa: CASSLDEHLGYTF

v_call: TRBV19
clone_size: once
j_call: TRBJ2-7
d_call: TRBD2
cdr3_nt: TGTGCCACCGGGGGGGGCCAGGACTACGAGCAGTACTTC
cdr3_aa: CATGGGQDYEQYF

v_call: TRBV28
clone_size: -
j_call: TRBJ2-3
d_call: -
cdr3_nt: TGTGCCAGCAGTAGCCGCCGCACAGATACGCAGTATTTT
cdr3_aa: CASSSRRTDTQYF